This entry describes one TCR beta chain. What it binds is not known. CD8 cells regarded as naive lacked CD45RO, were positively chosen for CCR7, and omitted terminally differentiated effector memory CD45RA+ cells. The sample belongs to a study of shared clonotypes between healthy human individuals. Study-wide context: Every donor yielded three CD4 naive, three CD4 memory, two CD8 naive and one CD8 memory plate. Whole-study findings and limits: Sharing across four donors was highest in naive CD4 (roughly 5%) and lowest in memory CD8 (0.4%).

Clones were sequenced by immunoSEQ multiplex PCR, and TCRdb holds only the in-frame ones, with some missing. The sample shows about 2 million clones, about 95% of them seen only once. The V and J ends lost 1 base and 3 bases respectively, with 3 bases between them. The germline gives CDR1 SEHNR, CDR2 FQNEAQ (reference sequence). This CDR3 has 12 amino acids. Sequenced input: naive CD8+ T cells sorted from blood. This TCR came from a man between 18 and 29 years old in good health. The chain recombines TRBV7-9 with TRBJ1-1; D uncertain. The CDR3 DNA reads as TGTGCCAGCAGCTTAGACTACACTGAAGCTTTCTTT. It encodes CASSLDYTEAFF.